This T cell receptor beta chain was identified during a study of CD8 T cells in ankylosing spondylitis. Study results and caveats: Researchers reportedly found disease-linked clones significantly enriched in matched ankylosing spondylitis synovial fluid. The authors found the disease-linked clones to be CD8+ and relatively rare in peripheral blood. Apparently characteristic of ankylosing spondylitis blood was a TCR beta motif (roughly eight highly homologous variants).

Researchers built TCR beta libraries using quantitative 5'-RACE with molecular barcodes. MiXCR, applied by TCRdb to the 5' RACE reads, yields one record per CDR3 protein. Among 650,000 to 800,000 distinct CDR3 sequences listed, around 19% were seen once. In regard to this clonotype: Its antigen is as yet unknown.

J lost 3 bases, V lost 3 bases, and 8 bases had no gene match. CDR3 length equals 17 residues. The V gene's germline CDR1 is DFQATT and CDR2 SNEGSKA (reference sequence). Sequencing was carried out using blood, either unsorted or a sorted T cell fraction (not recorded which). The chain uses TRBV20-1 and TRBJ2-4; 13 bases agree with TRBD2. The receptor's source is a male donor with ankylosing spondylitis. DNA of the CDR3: TGCAGTGCTAGGAGGACTAGCGGGAGCGGGGACAAAAACATTCAGTACTTC. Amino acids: CSARRTSGSGDKNIQYF.